The rows below give T cell receptor beta chains drawn from one sample of a study of cytomegalovirus exposure and HLA in healthy donors. Clones were sequenced by immunoSEQ multiplex PCR, and TCRdb holds only the in-frame ones, with some missing. The data hold 140,000 to 150,000 clones, with about 75% observed a single time. Material for sequencing was PBMCs. The origin of the receptors is a woman aged 25 to 39 in good health and CMV-seronegative. CDR3s include the opening cysteine and the closing phenylalanine or tryptophan. The D gene is left open where the match is weak. Clone sizes are given selectively: once, few, many, or a class where the clone is expanded.

D gene: TRBD1
clone size: .
V gene: TRBV6-1
J gene: TRBJ2-7
CDR3 length: 16
CDR3 protein: CASSEARNRGIYEQYF
CDR3 DNA: TGTGCCAGCAGTGAAGCGCGGAACAGGGGAATCTACGAGCAGTACTTC

D gene: TRBD2
clone size: .
V gene: TRBV7-9
J gene: TRBJ2-1
CDR3 length: 17
CDR3 protein: CASSFRTSGGEYNEQFF
CDR3 DNA: TGTGCCAGCAGCTTTCGGACTAGCGGGGGGGAGTACAATGAGCAGTTCTTC

D gene: TRBD2
clone size: .
V gene: TRBV11-3
J gene: TRBJ2-3
CDR3 length: 16
CDR3 protein: CASSLGLAGATDTQYF
CDR3 DNA: TGTGCCAGCAGCTTAGGACTAGCGGGGGCCACAGATACGCAGTATTTT

D gene: .
clone size: .
V gene: TRBV9
J gene: TRBJ2-7
CDR3 length: 16
CDR3 protein: CASSPGGTRGAYEQYF
CDR3 DNA: TGTGCCAGCAGCCCCGGTGGAACCCGGGGAGCCTACGAGCAGTACTTC

D gene: .
clone size: .
V gene: TRBV19
J gene: TRBJ1-2
CDR3 length: 15
CDR3 protein: CASSIEGNANYGYTF
CDR3 DNA: TGTGCCAGTAGTATCGAGGGTAATGCTAACTATGGCTACACCTTC

D gene: TRBD1
clone size: .
V gene: TRBV6-5
J gene: TRBJ1-1
CDR3 length: 16
CDR3 protein: CASSYSYRTGGAGAFF
CDR3 DNA: TGTGCCAGCAGTTACTCGTATAGGACAGGGGGCGCTGGGGCTTTCTTT

D gene: .
clone size: .
V gene: TRBV9
J gene: TRBJ2-7
CDR3 length: 16
CDR3 protein: CASSPPTGLHSYEQYF
CDR3 DNA: TGTGCCAGCAGCCCCCCAACAGGCCTCCACTCCTACGAGCAGTACTTC

D gene: TRBD1
clone size: few
V gene: TRBV29-1
J gene: TRBJ1-2
CDR3 length: 12
CDR3 protein: CSAWDRGYGYTF
CDR3 DNA: TGCAGCGCTTGGGACAGGGGCTATGGCTACACCTTC

D gene: TRBD2
clone size: .
V gene: TRBV7-2
J gene: TRBJ2-5
CDR3 length: 17
CDR3 protein: CASSYPTSGAAQETQYF
CDR3 DNA: TGTGCCAGCAGCTACCCGACTAGCGGGGCCGCCCAAGAGACCCAGTACTTC

D gene: .
clone size: .
V gene: TRBV25-1
J gene: TRBJ2-7
CDR3 length: 13
CDR3 protein: CASGGGGGYEQYF
CDR3 DNA: TGTGCCAGTGGAGGGGGAGGGGGGTACGAGCAGTACTTC

D gene: TRBD1
clone size: .
V gene: TRBV29-1
J gene: TRBJ1-2
CDR3 length: 13
CDR3 protein: CSVELEGAYGYTF
CDR3 DNA: TGCAGCGTTGAATTGGAGGGGGCCTATGGCTACACCTTC

D gene: TRBD1
clone size: .
V gene: TRBV4-1
J gene: TRBJ2-7
CDR3 length: 15
CDR3 protein: CASSQERGPTYEQYF
CDR3 DNA: TGCGCCAGCAGCCAAGAGAGGGGGCCGACCTACGAGCAGTACTTC

D gene: TRBD1
clone size: .
V gene: TRBV30
J gene: TRBJ1-3
CDR3 length: 15
CDR3 protein: CAWILQGALGNTIYF
CDR3 DNA: TGTGCCTGGATCCTCCAGGGGGCGCTGGGAAACACCATATATTTT

D gene: .
clone size: .
V gene: TRBV9
J gene: TRBJ2-3
CDR3 length: 15
CDR3 protein: CASSVEGRYADTQYF
CDR3 DNA: TGTGCCAGCAGCGTAGAAGGGAGGTACGCAGATACGCAGTATTTT

D gene: .
clone size: .
V gene: TRBV4-2
J gene: TRBJ1-2
CDR3 length: 16
CDR3 protein: CASSLRVQNPNYGYTF
CDR3 DNA: TGTGCCAGCAGCCTCAGAGTACAGAACCCCAACTATGGCTACACCTTC

D gene: TRBD2
clone size: .
V gene: TRBV7-8
J gene: TRBJ2-1
CDR3 length: 17
CDR3 protein: CASSLARLAGGNNEQFF
CDR3 DNA: TGTGCCAGCAGCTTAGCGCGTCTAGCGGGGGGTAACAATGAGCAGTTCTTC

D gene: .
clone size: .
V gene: TRBV4-1
J gene: TRBJ2-5
CDR3 length: 15
CDR3 protein: CASSYLPRQPETQYF
CDR3 DNA: TGCGCCAGCAGCTATCTCCCGCGACAGCCTGAGACCCAGTACTTC

D gene: .
clone size: few
V gene: TRBV5-1
J gene: TRBJ2-7
CDR3 length: 14
CDR3 protein: CASSLGGSSYEQYF
CDR3 DNA: TGCGCCAGCAGCTTGGGAGGGAGCTCCTACGAGCAGTACTTC

D gene: .
clone size: .
V gene: TRBV7-2
J gene: TRBJ1-2
CDR3 length: 17
CDR3 protein: CASSSWDILGANYGYTF
CDR3 DNA: TGTGCCAGCAGCTCCTGGGACATTCTCGGAGCTAACTATGGCTACACCTTC

D gene: .
clone size: .
V gene: TRBV28
J gene: TRBJ1-5
CDR3 length: 12
CDR3 protein: CAVGGVAQPQHF
CDR3 DNA: TGTGCCGTTGGGGGGGTTGCTCAGCCCCAGCATTTT

D gene: .
clone size: few
V gene: TRBV2
J gene: TRBJ2-6
CDR3 length: 13
CDR3 protein: CASRGVGANVLTF
CDR3 DNA: TGTGCCAGCAGGGGCGTCGGGGCCAACGTCCTGACTTTC

D gene: .
clone size: .
V gene: TRBV5-4
J gene: TRBJ1-2
CDR3 length: 13
CDR3 protein: CASSYIWAGSCTF
CDR3 DNA: TGTGCCAGCAGCTATATATGGGCGGGGTCCTGTACCTTC

D gene: .
clone size: .
V gene: TRBV10-3
J gene: TRBJ2-7
CDR3 length: 13
CDR3 protein: CAIRGTNSYEQYF
CDR3 DNA: TGTGCCATCAGGGGGACAAACTCCTACGAGCAGTACTTC